Listed below are T cell receptor beta chains from one sample, sequenced in a study of cytomegalovirus exposure and HLA in healthy donors. Profiling relied on immunoSEQ multiplex PCR, and the TCRdb table lists in-frame clones only, not all of them. The repertoire includes about 110,000 clones, 65% to 80% of them detected once, and roughly 3% sits in the top ten. The sequenced sample was PBMCs. These receptors all come from a male donor in good health and CMV-seropositive. Both conserved end residues are part of each CDR3. D genes are given only for firm matches. The listing skips clone size in some rows; elsewhere it reads once, few, many or a size class.

>TRBD1|TRBJ1-5|TRBV4-3|NA
CASSQEGQSDKPQNF
TGCGCCAGCAGCCAAGAGGGACAGAGTGATAAGCCCCAGAATTTT
>NA|TRBJ1-1|TRBV6-6|NA
CASRGGPTEAFF
TGTGCCAGCAGAGGTGGGCCCACTGAAGCTTTCTTT
>NA|TRBJ2-7|TRBV6-1|NA
CASSELPGGSYEQYF
TGTGCCAGCAGTGAACTGCCTGGCGGGTCCTACGAGCAGTACTTC
>TRBD1|TRBJ2-7|TRBV30|NA
CAWRGPGTGGYEQYF
TGTGCCTGGAGGGGACCCGGGACAGGGGGCTACGAGCAGTACTTC
>NA|TRBJ1-6|TRBV28|NA
CASSLRDKSSPLNF
TGTGCCAGCAGTTTAAGAGACAAAAGTTCACCCCTCAACTTT
>NA|TRBJ1-5|TRBV30|NA
CAWDGNQPQHF
TGTGCCTGGGACGGGAATCAGCCCCAGCATTTT
>NA|TRBJ2-7|TRBV28|NA
CASSLSNGQYRRTYEQYF
TGTGCCAGCAGTTTATCGAACGGGCAATACAGGAGAACCTACGAGCAGTACTTC
>NA|TRBJ1-5|TRBV4-3|few
CASSQDPGGNQPQHF
TGCGCCAGCAGCCAAGACCCCGGTGGCAATCAGCCCCAGCATTTT
>NA|TRBJ2-7|TRBV5-5|NA
CASSSNWRGHEQYF
TGTGCCAGCAGCTCGAATTGGCGGGGTCACGAGCAGTACTTC
>NA|TRBJ2-1|TRBV27|NA
CASSSYSSSSYNEQFF
TGTGCCAGCAGTTCTTACAGTTCAAGCTCCTACAATGAGCAGTTCTTC